Sequencing of this T cell receptor beta chain was carried out in a study of CD8 T cells in ankylosing spondylitis. Study-level points and caveats: Several of the motif variants were reported before in synovial fluid and blood from reactive arthritis. Clones linked to disease, bearing a CD8+ phenotype, were relatively rare in peripheral blood. There was a TCR beta motif, made of several highly homologous variants, that appeared characteristic of ankylosing spondylitis blood. Significantly higher representation of disease-linked clones was reported for matched ankylosing spondylitis synovial fluid.

Libraries of TCR beta came from quantitative 5'-RACE with molecular barcodes. TCRdb passed the 5' RACE reads through MiXCR, listing each CDR3 protein once. Of fewer than 250,000 distinct CDR3 sequences listed, 15% to 20% are singletons. Notes on this clonotype: The antigen is undetermined.

This CDR3 comprises 15 residues. Germline values: CDR1 SEHNR, CDR2 FQNEAQ (reference sequence). V dropped 0 bases and J dropped 3 bases, with 12 bases sitting between them. The chain carries TRBV7-9 and TRBJ2-7; TRBD1 might be the D (5 bases). The sample comprised blood, either unsorted or a sorted T cell fraction (not recorded which). The origin of this receptor is a male donor with ankylosing spondylitis. CDR3 DNA: TGTGCCAGCAGCTTAGCGGCCCAGGGTGTCTACGAGCAGTACTTC. Its protein is CASSLAAQGVYEQYF.